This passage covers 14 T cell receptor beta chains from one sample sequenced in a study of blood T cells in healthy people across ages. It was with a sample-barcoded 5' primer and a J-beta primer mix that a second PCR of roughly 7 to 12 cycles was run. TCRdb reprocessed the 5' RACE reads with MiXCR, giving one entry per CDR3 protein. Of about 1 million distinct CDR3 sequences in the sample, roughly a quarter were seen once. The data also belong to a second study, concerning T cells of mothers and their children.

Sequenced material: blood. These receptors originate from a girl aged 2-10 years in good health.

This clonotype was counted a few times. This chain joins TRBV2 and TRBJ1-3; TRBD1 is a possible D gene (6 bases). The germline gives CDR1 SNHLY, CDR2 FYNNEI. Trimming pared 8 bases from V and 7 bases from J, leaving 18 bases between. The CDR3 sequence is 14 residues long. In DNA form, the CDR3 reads TGTGCCAGCCGCCAATGGGACATCCCGAACACCATATATTTT. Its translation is CASRQWDIPNTIYF.

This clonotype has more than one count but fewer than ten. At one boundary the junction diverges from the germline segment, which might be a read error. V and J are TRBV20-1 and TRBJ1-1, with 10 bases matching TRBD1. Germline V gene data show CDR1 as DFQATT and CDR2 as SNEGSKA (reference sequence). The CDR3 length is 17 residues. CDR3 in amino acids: CSARDPRTGGFDTGAFF. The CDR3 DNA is TGCAGTGCTAGAGATCCGCGGACAGGGGGTTTTGACACTGGAGCTTTCTTT.

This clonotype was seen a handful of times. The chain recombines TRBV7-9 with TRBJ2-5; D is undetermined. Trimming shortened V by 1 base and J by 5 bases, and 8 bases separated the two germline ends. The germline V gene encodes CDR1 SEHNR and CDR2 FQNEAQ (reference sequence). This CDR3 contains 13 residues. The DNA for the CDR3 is TGTGCCAGCAGCTTAGAACATAGGGAGACCCAGTACTTC. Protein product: CASSLEHRETQYF.

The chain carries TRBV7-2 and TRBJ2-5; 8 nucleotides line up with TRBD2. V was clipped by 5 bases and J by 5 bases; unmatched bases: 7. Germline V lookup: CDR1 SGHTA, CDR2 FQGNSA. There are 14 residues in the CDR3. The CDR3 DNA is TGTGCCAGCAGCAACACGGGACTAGGGGAGACCCAGTACTTC. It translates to CASSNTGLGETQYF.

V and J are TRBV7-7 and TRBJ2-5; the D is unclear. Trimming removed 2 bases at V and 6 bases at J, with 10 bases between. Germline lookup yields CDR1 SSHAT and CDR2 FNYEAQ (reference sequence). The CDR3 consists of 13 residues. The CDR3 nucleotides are TGTGCCAGCAGCTTATGGGGATGGCAGACCCAGTACTTC. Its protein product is CASSLWGWQTQYF.

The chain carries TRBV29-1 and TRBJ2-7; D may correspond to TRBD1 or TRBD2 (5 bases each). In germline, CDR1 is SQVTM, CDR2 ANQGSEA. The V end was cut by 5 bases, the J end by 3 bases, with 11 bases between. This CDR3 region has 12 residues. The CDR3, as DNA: TGCAGCGTTAGGTGGGGGAACTACGAGCAGTACTTC. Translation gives CSVRWGNYEQYF.

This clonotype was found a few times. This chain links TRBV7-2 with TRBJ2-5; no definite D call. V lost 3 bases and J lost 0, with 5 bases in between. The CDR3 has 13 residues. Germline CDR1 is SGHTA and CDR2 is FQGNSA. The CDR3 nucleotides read TGTGCCAGCAGCTTGATTTACCAAGAGACCCAGTACTTC. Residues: CASSLIYQETQYF.

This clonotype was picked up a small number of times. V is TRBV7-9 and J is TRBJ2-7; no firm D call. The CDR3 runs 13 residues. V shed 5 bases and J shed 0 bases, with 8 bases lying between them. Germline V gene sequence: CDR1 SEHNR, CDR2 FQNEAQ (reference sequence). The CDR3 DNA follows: TGTGCCAGCAGCCCGGAATTCTCCTACGAGCAGTACTTC. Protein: CASSPEFSYEQYF.

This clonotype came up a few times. The CDR3 sequence: CASSIGQTNEQYF. CDR3 DNA sequence: TGTGCCAGCAGTATAGGACAGACAAATGAGCAGTACTTC. The chain has TRBV28 and TRBJ2-5, with D possibly TRBD1 on 6 matching bases. The germline V gene encodes CDR1 MDHEN and CDR2 SYDVKM. This CDR3 is built from 13 residues. Trimming cost V 5 bases and J 11 bases, with 18 bases left between them.

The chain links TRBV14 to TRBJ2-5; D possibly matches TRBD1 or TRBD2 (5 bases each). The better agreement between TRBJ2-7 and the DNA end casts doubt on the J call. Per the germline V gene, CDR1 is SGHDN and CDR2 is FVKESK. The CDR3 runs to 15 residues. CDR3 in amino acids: CASSHASRGDYEQYF. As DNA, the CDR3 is TGTGCCAGCAGCCACGCAAGTCGGGGCGATTACGAGCAGTACTTC.

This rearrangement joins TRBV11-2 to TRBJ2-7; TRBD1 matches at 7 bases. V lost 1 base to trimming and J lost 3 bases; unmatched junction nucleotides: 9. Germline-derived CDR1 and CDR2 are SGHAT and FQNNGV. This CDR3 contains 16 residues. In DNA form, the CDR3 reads TGTGCCAGCAGCTTAGGTAGGGGACAGACACTCTACGAGCAGTACTTC. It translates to CASSLGRGQTLYEQYF.

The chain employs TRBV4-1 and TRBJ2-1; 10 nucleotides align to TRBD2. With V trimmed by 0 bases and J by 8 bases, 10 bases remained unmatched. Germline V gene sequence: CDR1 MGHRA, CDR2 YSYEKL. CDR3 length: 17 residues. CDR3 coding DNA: TGCGCCAGCAGCCAAGATATCCATAGCGGGAGGTTTTATGAGCAGTTCTTC. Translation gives CASSQDIHSGRFYEQFF.

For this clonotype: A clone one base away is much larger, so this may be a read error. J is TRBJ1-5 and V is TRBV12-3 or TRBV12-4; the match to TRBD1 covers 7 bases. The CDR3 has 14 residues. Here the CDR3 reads CASSSRDSNEPQHF. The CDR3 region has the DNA TGTGCCAGCAGTTCCCGGGACAGCAATGAGCCCCAGCATTTT.

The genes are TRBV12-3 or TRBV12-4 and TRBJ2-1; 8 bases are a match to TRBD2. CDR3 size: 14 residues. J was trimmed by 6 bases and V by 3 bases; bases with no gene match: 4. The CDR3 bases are TGTGCCAGCAGTTTCGGGACTAGGCTCAATGAGCAGTTCTTC. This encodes CASSFGTRLNEQFF.